Described below is a single T cell receptor beta chain sequence and its context. V lost 5 bases and J lost 2; bases outside the gene matches: 6. This CDR3 has 15 amino acids. The germline V gene encodes CDR1 SGHTA and CDR2 FQGTGA. This entry comes from a study of blood T cell repertoires in COVID-19. Across the whole study: Samples of COVID-19 (acute and convalescent) were obtained from the United States, Italy and Spain. T cells, B-cell-depleted T cells, or PBMCs provided the cDNA or gDNA that served as material.

In the source study's methods: Amplification of reference gene primers was used by the study to estimate nucleated cell counts. Sequencing was performed with immunoSEQ multiplex PCR; in TCRdb, only in-frame clones are kept and a portion is missing. The V and J calls and clone size were taken over from that table, and D and trimming were inferred from the DNA. The sample contains tens of thousands of clones, over 90% of which appear only once. The sequence was collected from a man between 60 and 75 years old with active or convalescent COVID-19. V is TRBV7-3 and J is TRBJ2-3; 8 bases map to TRBD2. Sequenced sample: peripheral blood. The CDR3 loop is CASSPRGADTDTQYF. CDR3 nucleotides: TGTGCCAGCAGCCCGCGGGGGGCTGACACAGATACGCAGTATTTT.